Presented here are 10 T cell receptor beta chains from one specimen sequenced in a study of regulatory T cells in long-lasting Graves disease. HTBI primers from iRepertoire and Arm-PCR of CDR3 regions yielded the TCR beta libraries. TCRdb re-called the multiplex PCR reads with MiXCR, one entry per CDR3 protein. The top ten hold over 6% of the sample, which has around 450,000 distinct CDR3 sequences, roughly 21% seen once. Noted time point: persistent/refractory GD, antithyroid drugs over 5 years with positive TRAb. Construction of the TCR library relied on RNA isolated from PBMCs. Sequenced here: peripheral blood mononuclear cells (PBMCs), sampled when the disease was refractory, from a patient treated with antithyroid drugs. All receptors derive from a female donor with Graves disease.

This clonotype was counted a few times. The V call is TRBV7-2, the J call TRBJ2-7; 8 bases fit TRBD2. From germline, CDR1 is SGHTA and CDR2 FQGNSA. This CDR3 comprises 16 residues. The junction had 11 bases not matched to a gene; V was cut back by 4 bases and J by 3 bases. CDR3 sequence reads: CASSSGGGAPGYEQYF. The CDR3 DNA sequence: TGTGCCAGCAGCTCGGGGGGGGGTGCACCCGGCTACGAGCAGTACTTC.

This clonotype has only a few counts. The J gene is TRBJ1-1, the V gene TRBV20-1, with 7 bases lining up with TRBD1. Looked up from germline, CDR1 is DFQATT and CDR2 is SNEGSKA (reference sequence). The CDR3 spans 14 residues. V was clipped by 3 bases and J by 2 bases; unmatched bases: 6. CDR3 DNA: TGCAGTGCTAGGGGGGGGACAGATAACACTGAAGCTTTCTTT. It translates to CSARGGTDNTEAFF.

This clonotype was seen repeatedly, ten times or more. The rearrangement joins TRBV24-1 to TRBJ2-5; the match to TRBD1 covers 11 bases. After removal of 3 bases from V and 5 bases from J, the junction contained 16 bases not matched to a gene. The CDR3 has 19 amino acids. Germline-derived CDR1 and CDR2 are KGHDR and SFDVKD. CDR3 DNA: TGTGCCACCAGTGATGGGACAGGGGGGGGCAGGGCGACTTGGGAGACCCAGTACTTC. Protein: CATSDGTGGGRATWETQYF.

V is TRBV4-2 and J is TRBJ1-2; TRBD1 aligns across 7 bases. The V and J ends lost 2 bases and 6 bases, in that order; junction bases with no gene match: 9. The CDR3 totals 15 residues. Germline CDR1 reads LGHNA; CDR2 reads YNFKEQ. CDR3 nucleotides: TGTGCCAGCAGCCAAAATAGAGGACAGGACGATGGCTACACCTTC. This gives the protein CASSQNRGQDDGYTF.

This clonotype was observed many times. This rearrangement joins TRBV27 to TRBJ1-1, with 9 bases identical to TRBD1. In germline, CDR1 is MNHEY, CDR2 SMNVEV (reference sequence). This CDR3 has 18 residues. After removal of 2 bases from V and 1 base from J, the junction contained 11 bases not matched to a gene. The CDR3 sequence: CASSLLSRDRVGNTEAFF. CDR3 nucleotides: TGTGCCAGCAGTTTACTAAGTAGGGACAGGGTGGGGAACACTGAAGCTTTCTTT.

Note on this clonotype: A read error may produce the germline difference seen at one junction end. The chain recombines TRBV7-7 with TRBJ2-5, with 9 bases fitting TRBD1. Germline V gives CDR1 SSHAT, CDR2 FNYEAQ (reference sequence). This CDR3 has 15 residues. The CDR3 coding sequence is TGTGCTAGCAGCTTAGATGGGACAGGGCCAGAGACCCAGTACTTC. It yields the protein CASSLDGTGPETQYF.

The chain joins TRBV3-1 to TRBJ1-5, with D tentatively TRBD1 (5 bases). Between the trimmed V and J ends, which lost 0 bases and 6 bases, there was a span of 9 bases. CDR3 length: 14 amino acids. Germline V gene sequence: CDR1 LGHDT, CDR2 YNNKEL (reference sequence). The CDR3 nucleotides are TGTGCCAGCAGCCAAGATTATACAGGTCAGCCCCAGCATTTT. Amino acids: CASSQDYTGQPQHF.

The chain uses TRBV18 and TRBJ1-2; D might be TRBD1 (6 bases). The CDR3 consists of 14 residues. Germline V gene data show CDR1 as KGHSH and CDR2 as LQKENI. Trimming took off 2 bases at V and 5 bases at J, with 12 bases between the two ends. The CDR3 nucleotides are TGTGCCAGCTCACCATGGCAGGGGATTTATGGCTACACCTTC. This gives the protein CASSPWQGIYGYTF.

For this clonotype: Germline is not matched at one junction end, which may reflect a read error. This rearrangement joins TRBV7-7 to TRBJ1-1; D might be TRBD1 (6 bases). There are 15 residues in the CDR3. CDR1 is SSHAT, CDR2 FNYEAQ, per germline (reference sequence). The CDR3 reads CASSLQGPWNTEAFF. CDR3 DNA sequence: TGTGCTAGCAGCTTGCAGGGGCCCTGGAACACTGAAGCTTTCTTT.

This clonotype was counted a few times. The CDR3 coding sequence is TGTGCCAGCAGTTTATTTGGGGGGCCGAACACCGGGGAGCTGTTTTTT. Protein: CASSLFGGPNTGELFF. V gene TRBV28 combines with J gene TRBJ2-2; D may be TRBD1 or TRBD2 (6 bases each). Germline V gene sequence: CDR1 MDHEN, CDR2 SYDVKM. The germline V and J ends were trimmed by 1 base and 0 bases, with 9 bases remaining between them. This CDR3 region has 16 residues.